Listed here are 3 T cell receptor beta chains from one sample, sequenced in a study of T cell responses to AZD1222 COVID-19 vaccine. Profiling relied on immunoSEQ multiplex PCR, and the TCRdb table lists in-frame clones only, not all of them. The sample yields roughly 140,000 clones, 88% seen once. Here the sequenced sample was peripheral blood, taken on day 0 of AZD1222 vaccination. The receptors derive from an adult in good health.

The V call is TRBV6-1, the J call TRBJ2-5, with D possibly TRBD2 on 5 matching bases. Trimming removed 2 bases at V and 1 base at J, with 11 bases between. Germline CDR1 and CDR2: MNHNS and SASEGT. This CDR3 is built from 15 residues. Here the CDR3 DNA reads TGTGCCAGCAGTGAACAGAGAAGCGGCCAAGAGACCCAGTACTTC. Translated: CASSEQRSGQETQYF.

V gene TRBV11-2 combines with J gene TRBJ2-5; 12 positions match TRBD2. The CDR3 consists of 15 residues. Germline loops: CDR1 SGHAT, CDR2 FQNNGV. V lost 3 bases to trimming and J lost 5 bases; unmatched junction nucleotides: 4. The CDR3 is CASSFGLAGRETQYF. The CDR3 DNA is TGTGCCAGCAGCTTCGGACTAGCGGGAAGGGAGACCCAGTACTTC.

This chain links TRBV28 with TRBJ1-5; D possibly corresponds to TRBD1 (6 bases). V was cut by 6 bases and J by 4 bases, with 7 bases left in between. CDR1 is MDHEN and CDR2 is SYDVKM in the germline V gene. The CDR3 sequence is 12 residues long. In nucleotides, the CDR3 is TGTGCCAGCAGAACAGGGAATCAGCCCCAGCATTTT. This gives the protein CASRTGNQPQHF.